Each of the 14 T cell receptor beta chains below was sequenced from the same sample in a study of CD8+ T cells in alopecia areata. Extracted RNA was reverse transcribed, and the resulting cDNA served as sequencing template. Produced via immunoSEQ multiplex PCR; TCRdb's table is partial and in-frame only. The table lists over 95,000 clones, around 38% of them singletons, with about 1.4% in the top ten. Sequences were obtained from CD4+ T cells sorted from blood. The receptors were gathered from a human donor with alopecia areata.

As concerns this clone: The germline gene is not matched at one end of the junction; a read error may be the cause. The CDR3 loop reads CAWCVGSGNTIYF. The CDR3 DNA is TGTGCCTGGTGTGTGGGATCTGGAAACACCATATATTTT. The genes are TRBV30 and TRBJ1-3; the D is unclear. This CDR3 region has 13 residues. The germline V gene has CDR1 GTSNPN and CDR2 SVGIG (reference sequence).

This clone was detected a few times. The genes are TRBV19 and TRBJ2-7; the D call may be TRBD1 or TRBD2 (6 bases each). Germline-derived CDR1 and CDR2 are LNHDA and SQIVND (reference sequence). V lost 3 bases, J lost 4 bases, and 19 bases lay in between. The CDR3 totals 16 residues. DNA of the CDR3: TGTGCCAGTAGTATTTCGGGGGACACCGCCGGATACGAGCAGTACTTC. It yields the protein CASSISGDTAGYEQYF.

This clone appeared a few times. The chain links TRBV19 to TRBJ1-2; tentatively, D is TRBD1 (5 bases). The CDR3 has 13 residues. With 3 bases removed from V and 8 bases from J, the gap between germline ends came to 13 bases. Germline values: CDR1 LNHDA, CDR2 SQIVND (reference sequence). This CDR3 reads CASSILQGGGYTF. CDR3 nucleotides: TGTGCCAGTAGTATTCTGCAGGGAGGCGGCTACACCTTC.

The chain is built from TRBV29-1 and TRBJ2-2; 7 bases fit TRBD1. The V and J ends lost 6 bases and 0 bases, in that order; junction bases with no gene match: 13. From germline, CDR1 is SQVTM and CDR2 ANQGSEA. The CDR3 contains 17 residues. In DNA form, the CDR3 reads TGCAGCGTGGGTAGGGGGCAAAGGAATCCGAACACCGGGGAGCTGTTTTTT. It encodes CSVGRGQRNPNTGELFF.

The V call is TRBV6-5, the J call TRBJ1-5; a weak D match, TRBD1 (5 bases). Trimming cost V 2 bases and J 1 base, with 9 bases left between them. CDR1 MNHEY and CDR2 SVGAGI come from the germline V gene. The length of the CDR3 is 15 residues. CDR3 DNA sequence: TGTGCCAGCAGTTACGCGGGGGGGAGCAATCAGCCCCAGCATTTT. It specifies CASSYAGGSNQPQHF.

This clone has only a few counts. The V gene is TRBV29-1, the J gene TRBJ2-7, with a possible D match to TRBD2 (5 bases). The CDR3 runs to 15 residues. Germline CDR1 reads SQVTM; CDR2 reads ANQGSEA. Trimming shortened V by 7 bases and J by 5 bases, and 24 bases separated the two germline ends. The CDR3 sequence: CSGEKGLLRRDEQYF. Written as DNA, the CDR3 is TGCAGCGGAGAAAAAGGACTCCTCCGTCGGGACGAGCAGTACTTC.

This chain uses TRBV29-1 with TRBJ1-3; D ambiguous. The V and J ends lost 7 bases and 0 bases respectively, with 7 bases between them. In germline, CDR1 is SQVTM, CDR2 ANQGSEA. This CDR3 spans 12 amino acids. CDR3 in amino acids: CSAENSGNTIYF. The CDR3, as DNA: TGCAGCGCTGAGAACTCTGGAAACACCATATATTTT.

This clone was observed a few times. The chain employs TRBV29-1 and TRBJ1-5; D gene ambiguous. Germline lookup yields CDR1 SQVTM and CDR2 ANQGSEA. CDR3 length: 12 amino acids. The germline V and J ends were trimmed by 1 base and 7 bases, with 8 bases remaining between them. CDR3 DNA sequence: TGCAGCGTTGAAGCCCCTGGGCAGCCCCAGCATTTT. Protein sequence: CSVEAPGQPQHF.

Only a few counts were recorded for this clone. The chain has TRBV30 and TRBJ2-2, with no clear D. The CDR3 consists of 13 residues. V gave up 5 bases and J gave up 2 bases, with 9 bases separating them. Per the germline V gene, CDR1 is GTSNPN and CDR2 is SVGIG (reference sequence). The CDR3 is CAWDVANTGELFF. The CDR3 nucleotides are TGTGCCTGGGACGTAGCCAACACCGGGGAGCTGTTTTTT.

The chain joins TRBV30 to TRBJ2-2; no definite D call. Germline V gene sequence: CDR1 GTSNPN, CDR2 SVGIG (reference sequence). Trimming cost V 2 bases and J 5 bases, with 9 bases left between them. CDR3 length: 13 residues. Here the CDR3 DNA reads TGTGCCTGGAGTCCGGGCCGAACCGGGGAGCTGTTTTTT. Translating it yields CAWSPGRTGELFF.

The chain is built from TRBV11-3 and TRBJ2-3; the match to TRBD2 covers 9 bases. With V trimmed by 5 bases and J by 0 bases, 0 bases remained unmatched. Germline V gene lookup returns CDR1 SGHNT and CDR2 YENEEA. The CDR3 totals 14 residues. In DNA form, the CDR3 reads TGTGCCAGCAGCGCGGGGGGGAGCACAGATACGCAGTATTTT. Its translation: CASSAGGSTDTQYF. The full variable domain, its missing parts supplied by reference TRBV11-3 and TRBJ2-3, is EAGVVQSPRYKIIEKKQPVAFWCNPISGHNTLYWYLQNLGQGPELLIRYENEEAVDDSQLPKDRFSAERLKGVDSTLKIQPAELGDSAVYLCASSAGGSTDTQYFGPGTRLTVL.

The chain combines TRBV20-1 with TRBJ1-1; D not certain. Germline V lookup: CDR1 DFQATT, CDR2 SNEGSKA (reference sequence). Trimming removed 4 bases at V and 10 bases at J, with 13 bases between. The CDR3 has 11 residues. Written as DNA, the CDR3 is TGCAGTGCTACAGACGGGGTCTCAGCTTTCTTT. Translation: CSATDGVSAFF.

In the case of this clone: Relative to the germline gene, one junction end is altered; a read error may explain this. V gene TRBV6-1 combines with J gene TRBJ2-7; D is uncertain. The CDR3 extends over 15 amino acids. CDR1 and CDR2 from the germline V gene are MNHNS and SASEGT. The DNA for the CDR3 is TGTGCCAGCACCCCAACCTTCATAGACCCGTACGGGCAGTACTTC. Amino acid sequence: CASTPTFIDPYGQYF.

DNA of the CDR3: TGTGCCAGCTCACCCCTGGGACTAGCGGGGACAGATACGCAGTATTTT. This encodes CASSPLGLAGTDTQYF. This rearrangement joins TRBV18 to TRBJ2-3; TRBD2 agrees at 13 bases. The CDR3 length is 16 residues. V was clipped by 3 bases and J by 3 bases; unmatched bases: 3. Germline CDR1 reads KGHSH; CDR2 reads LQKENI.